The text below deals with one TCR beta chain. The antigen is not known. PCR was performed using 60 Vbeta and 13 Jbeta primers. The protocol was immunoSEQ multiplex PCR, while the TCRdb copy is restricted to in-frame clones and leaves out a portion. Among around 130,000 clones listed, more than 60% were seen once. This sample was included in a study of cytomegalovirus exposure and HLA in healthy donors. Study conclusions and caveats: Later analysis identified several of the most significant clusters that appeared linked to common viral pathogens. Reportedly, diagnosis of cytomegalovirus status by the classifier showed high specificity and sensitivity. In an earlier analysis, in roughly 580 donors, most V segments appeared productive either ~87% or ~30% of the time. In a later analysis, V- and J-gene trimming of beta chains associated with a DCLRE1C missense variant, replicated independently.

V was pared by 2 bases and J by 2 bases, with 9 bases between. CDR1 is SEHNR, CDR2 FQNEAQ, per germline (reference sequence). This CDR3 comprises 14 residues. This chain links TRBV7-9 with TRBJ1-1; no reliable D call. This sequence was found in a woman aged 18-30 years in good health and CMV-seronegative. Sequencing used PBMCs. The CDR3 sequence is CASSLLNINTEAFF. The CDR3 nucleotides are TGTGCCAGCAGCTTATTAAATATCAACACTGAAGCTTTCTTT.